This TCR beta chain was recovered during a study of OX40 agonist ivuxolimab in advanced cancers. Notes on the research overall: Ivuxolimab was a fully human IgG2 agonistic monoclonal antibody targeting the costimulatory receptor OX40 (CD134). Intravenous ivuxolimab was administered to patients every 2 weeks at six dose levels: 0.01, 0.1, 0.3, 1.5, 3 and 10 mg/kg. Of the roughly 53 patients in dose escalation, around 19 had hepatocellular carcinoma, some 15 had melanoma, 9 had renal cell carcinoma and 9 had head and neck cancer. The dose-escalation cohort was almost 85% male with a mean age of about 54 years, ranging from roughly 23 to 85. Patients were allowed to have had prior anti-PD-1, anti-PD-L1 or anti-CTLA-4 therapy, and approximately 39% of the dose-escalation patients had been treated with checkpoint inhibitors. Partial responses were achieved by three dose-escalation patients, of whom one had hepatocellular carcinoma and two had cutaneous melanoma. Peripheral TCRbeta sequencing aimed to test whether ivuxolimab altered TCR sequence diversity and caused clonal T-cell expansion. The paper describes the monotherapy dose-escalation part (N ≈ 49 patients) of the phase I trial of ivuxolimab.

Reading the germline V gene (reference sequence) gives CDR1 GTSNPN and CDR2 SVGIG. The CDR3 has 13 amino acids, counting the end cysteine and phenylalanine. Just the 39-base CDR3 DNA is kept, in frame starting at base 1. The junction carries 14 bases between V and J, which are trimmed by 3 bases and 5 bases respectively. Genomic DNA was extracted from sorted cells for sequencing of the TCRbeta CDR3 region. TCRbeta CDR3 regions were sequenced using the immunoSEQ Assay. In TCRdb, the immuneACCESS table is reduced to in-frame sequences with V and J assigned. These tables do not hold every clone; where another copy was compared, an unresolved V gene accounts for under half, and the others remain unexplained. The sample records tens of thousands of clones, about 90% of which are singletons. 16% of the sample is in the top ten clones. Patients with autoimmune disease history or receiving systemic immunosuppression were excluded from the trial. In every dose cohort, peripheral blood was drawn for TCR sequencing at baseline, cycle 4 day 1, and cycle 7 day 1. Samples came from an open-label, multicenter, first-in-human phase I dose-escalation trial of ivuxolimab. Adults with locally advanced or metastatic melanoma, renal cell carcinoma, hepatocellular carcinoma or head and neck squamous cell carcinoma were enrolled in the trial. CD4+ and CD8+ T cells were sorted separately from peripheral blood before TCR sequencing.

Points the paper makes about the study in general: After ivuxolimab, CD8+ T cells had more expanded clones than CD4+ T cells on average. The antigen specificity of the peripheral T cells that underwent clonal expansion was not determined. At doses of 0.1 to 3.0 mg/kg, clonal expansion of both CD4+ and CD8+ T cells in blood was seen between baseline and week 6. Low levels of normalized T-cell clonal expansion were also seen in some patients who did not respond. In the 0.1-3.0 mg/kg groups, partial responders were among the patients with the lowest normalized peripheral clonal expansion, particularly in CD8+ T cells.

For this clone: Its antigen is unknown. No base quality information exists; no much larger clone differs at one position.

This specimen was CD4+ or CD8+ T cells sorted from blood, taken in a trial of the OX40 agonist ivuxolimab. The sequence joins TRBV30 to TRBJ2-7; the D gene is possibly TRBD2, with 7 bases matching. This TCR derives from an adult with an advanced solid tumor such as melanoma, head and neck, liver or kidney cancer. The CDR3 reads CAWRETGRDEQYF. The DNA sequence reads TGTGCCTGGAGAGAAACAGGGAGGGACGAGCAGTACTTC.